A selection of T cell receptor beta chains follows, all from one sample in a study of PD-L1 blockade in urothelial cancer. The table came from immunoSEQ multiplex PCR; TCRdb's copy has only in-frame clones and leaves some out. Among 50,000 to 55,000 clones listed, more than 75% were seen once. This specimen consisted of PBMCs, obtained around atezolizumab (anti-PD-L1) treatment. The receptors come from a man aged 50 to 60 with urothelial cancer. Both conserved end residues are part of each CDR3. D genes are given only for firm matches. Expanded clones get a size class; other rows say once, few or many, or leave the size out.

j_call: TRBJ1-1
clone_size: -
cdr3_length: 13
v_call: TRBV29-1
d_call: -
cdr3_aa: CSVKSGRGTEAFF
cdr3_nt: TGCAGCGTTAAATCCGGGAGGGGCACTGAAGCTTTCTTT

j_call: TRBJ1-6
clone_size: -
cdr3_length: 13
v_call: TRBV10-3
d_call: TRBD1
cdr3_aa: CAIRDREDSPLHF
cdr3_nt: TGTGCCATCAGGGACAGGGAGGATTCACCCCTCCACTTT

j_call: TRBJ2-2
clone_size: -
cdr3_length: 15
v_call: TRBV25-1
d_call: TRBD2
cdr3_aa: CASRPPGLVAGELFF
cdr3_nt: TGTGCCAGCAGACCACCGGGACTAGTGGCCGGGGAGCTGTTTTTT

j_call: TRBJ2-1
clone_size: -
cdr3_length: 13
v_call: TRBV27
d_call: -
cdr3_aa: CASTHAGGDEQFF
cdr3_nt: TGTGCCAGCACCCATGCGGGTGGCGATGAGCAGTTCTTC

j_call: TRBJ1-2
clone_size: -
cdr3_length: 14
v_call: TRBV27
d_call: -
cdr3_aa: CASSLSLGAGGYTF
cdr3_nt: TGTGCCAGCAGTTTATCACTGGGGGCGGGTGGCTACACCTTC

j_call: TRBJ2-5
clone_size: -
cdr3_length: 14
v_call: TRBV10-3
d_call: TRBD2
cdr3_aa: CAISTTSGAGTQYF
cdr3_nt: TGTGCCATCAGCACGACTAGCGGGGCGGGGACCCAGTACTTC

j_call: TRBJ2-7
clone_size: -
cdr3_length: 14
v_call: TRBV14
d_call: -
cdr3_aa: CASSQGMGLDEQYF
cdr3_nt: TGTGCCAGCAGCCAAGGGATGGGGCTTGACGAGCAGTACTTC

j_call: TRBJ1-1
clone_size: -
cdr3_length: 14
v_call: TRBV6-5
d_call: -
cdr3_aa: CASTMGQSNTEAFF
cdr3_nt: TGTGCCAGCACCATGGGACAATCGAACACTGAAGCTTTCTTT

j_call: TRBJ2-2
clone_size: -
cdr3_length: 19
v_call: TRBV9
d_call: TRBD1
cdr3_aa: CASSVVGTGGIGNTGELFF
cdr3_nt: TGTGCCAGCAGCGTAGTGGGGACAGGGGGTATCGGGAACACCGGGGAGCTGTTTTTT

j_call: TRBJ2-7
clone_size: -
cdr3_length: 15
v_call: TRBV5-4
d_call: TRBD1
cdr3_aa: CASSPRQGPLYEQYF
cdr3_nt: TGTGCCAGCAGCCCGAGACAGGGACCCCTCTACGAGCAGTACTTC

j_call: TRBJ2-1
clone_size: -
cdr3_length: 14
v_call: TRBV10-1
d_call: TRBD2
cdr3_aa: CASSVGLAGNEQFF
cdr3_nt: TGCGCCAGCAGTGTGGGACTAGCGGGTAATGAGCAGTTCTTC

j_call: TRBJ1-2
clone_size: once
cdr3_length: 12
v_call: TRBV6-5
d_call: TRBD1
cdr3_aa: CASREGGRGYTF
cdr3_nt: TGTGCCAGCCGAGAAGGGGGCCGGGGCTACACCTTC

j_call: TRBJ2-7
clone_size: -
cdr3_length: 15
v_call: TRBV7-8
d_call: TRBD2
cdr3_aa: CASSLASGRSYEQYF
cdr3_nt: TGTGCCAGCAGCTTAGCCAGCGGGAGGTCCTACGAGCAGTACTTC

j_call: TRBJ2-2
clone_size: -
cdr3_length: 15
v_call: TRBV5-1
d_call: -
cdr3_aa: CASSRGTLNTGELFF
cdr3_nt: TGCGCCAGCAGCAGGGGGACACTGAACACCGGGGAGCTGTTTTTT

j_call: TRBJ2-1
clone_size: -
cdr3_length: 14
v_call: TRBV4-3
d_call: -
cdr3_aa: CASSHPGLGSEQFF
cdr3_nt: TGCGCCAGCAGCCATCCGGGACTGGGCAGTGAGCAGTTCTTC

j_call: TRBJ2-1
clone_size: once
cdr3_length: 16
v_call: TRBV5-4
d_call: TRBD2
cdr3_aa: CASNPGGTVTYNEQFF
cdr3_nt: TGTGCCAGCAACCCCGGGGGGACTGTGACCTACAATGAGCAGTTCTTC

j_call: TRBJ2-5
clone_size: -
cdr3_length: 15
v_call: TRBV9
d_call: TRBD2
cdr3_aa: CASSARLSGGETQYF
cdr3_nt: TGTGCCAGCAGCGCCCGACTGAGCGGGGGTGAGACCCAGTACTTC

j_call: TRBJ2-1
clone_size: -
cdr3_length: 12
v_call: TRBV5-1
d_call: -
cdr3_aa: CASSLKGEEQFF
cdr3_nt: TGCGCCAGCAGCCTGAAAGGAGAGGAGCAGTTCTTC

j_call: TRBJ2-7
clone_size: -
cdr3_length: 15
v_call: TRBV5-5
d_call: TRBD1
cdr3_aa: CASSLGQGVVYEQYF
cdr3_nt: TGTGCCAGCAGCTTGGGACAGGGTGTAGTCTACGAGCAGTACTTC

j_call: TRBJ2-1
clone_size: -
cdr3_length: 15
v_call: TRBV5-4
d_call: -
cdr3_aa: CASSPETGFDNEQFF
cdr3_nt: TGTGCCAGCAGCCCCGAAACAGGGTTCGACAATGAGCAGTTCTTC

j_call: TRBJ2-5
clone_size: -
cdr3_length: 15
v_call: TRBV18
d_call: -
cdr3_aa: CASSTDRPGQETQYF
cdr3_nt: TGTGCCAGCTCAACTGACAGGCCGGGCCAAGAGACCCAGTACTTC

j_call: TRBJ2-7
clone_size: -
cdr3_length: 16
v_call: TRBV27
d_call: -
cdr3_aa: CASSPGSGYQPYEQYF
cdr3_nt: TGTGCCAGCAGTCCCGGAAGCGGATACCAGCCCTACGAGCAGTACTTC

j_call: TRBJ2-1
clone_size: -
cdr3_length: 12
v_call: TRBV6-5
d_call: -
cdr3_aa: CATRRTNNEQFF
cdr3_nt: TGTGCCACCAGGAGGACAAACAATGAGCAGTTCTTC

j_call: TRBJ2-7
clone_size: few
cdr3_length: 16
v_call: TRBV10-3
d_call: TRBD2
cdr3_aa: CAISDAPFGGAYEQYF
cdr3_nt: TGTGCCATCAGTGACGCGCCGTTTGGGGGGGCCTACGAGCAGTACTTC

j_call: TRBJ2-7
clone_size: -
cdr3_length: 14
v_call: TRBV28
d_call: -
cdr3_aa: CASRQGPGSYEQYF
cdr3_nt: TGTGCCAGCAGACAGGGCCCTGGCTCCTACGAGCAGTACTTC

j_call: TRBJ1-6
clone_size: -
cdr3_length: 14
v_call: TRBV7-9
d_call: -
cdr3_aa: CAGQGRNYNSPLHF
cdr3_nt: TGTGCCGGACAAGGACGGAACTATAATTCACCCCTCCACTTT

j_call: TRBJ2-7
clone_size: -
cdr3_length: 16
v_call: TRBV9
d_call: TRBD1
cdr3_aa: CASSEGADIISYEQYF
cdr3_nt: TGTGCCAGCAGCGAGGGGGCGGATATTATCTCCTACGAGCAGTACTTC

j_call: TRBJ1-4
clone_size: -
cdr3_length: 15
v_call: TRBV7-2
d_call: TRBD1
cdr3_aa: CASSLEGGAGGKLFF
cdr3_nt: TGTGCCAGCAGCTTAGAAGGAGGGGCAGGGGGAAAACTGTTTTTT

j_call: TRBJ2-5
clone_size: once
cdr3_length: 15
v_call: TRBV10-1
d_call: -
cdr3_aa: CASSESVPTSGTQYF
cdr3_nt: TGCGCCAGCAGTGAGTCGGTCCCCACAAGTGGGACCCAGTACTTC

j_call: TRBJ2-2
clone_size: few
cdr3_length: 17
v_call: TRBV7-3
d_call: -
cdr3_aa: CASSLTPAQGSTGELFF
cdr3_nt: TGTGCCAGCAGCTTAACACCCGCCCAGGGGAGCACCGGGGAGCTGTTTTTT

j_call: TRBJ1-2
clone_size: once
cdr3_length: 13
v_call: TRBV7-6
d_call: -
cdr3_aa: CASSLGQNYGYTF
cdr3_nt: TGTGCCAGCAGCTTAGGACAGAACTATGGCTACACCTTC

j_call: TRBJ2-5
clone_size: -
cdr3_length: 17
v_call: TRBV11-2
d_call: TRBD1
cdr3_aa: CASSLAQDRVLKETQYF
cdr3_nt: TGTGCCAGCAGCTTAGCGCAGGACAGGGTCTTGAAAGAGACCCAGTACTTC

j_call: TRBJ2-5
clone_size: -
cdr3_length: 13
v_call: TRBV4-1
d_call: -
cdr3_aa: CASSQFRGETQYF
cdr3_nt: TGCGCCAGCAGCCAATTCCGGGGGGAGACCCAGTACTTC